This T cell receptor (beta chain) stems from a study of cytomegalovirus exposure and HLA in healthy donors. Whole-study results and caveats: Among the CMV-associated chains, a few were confirmed in vitro as specific for CMV antigens.

Concerning this clone itself: Its antigen remains unidentified.

13 Jbeta primers and 60 Vbeta primers were used for the PCR. Profiling relied on immunoSEQ multiplex PCR, and the TCRdb table lists in-frame clones only, not all of them. The data contain approximately 130,000 clones, more than 70% of them singletons. The germline CDR1 and CDR2 sequences are SEHNR and FQNEAQ (reference sequence). The CDR3 runs to 16 residues. The ends lost 4 bases at V and 7 bases at J; junction bases unmatched: 9. The source of this sequence is a woman aged 25 to 39 in good health and CMV-seropositive. The chain carries TRBV7-9 and TRBJ2-2; 10 bases are shared with TRBD1. Sequencing was done on a sample of PBMCs. The CDR3 loop reads CASSSTDRGQDGELFF. DNA of the CDR3: TGTGCCAGCAGCTCCACTGACAGGGGGCAGGACGGGGAGCTGTTTTTT.